This TCR beta chain appears in the sequencing data of a study of T cells in localized non-small cell lung cancer. Points from the study as a whole: Researchers found a median roughly 56 of the top 100 tumor clones in adjacent lung.

This clone was picked up a small number of times. No antigen is known for it. Germline loops: CDR1 SGHRS, CDR2 YFSETQ. Trimming stripped 4 bases from V and 6 bases from J, with 11 bases between. The CDR3 consists of 12 residues. Assay: immunoSEQ multiplex PCR; the TCRdb copy retains only in-frame clones and omits some. The table lists 52,000 or so clones, approximately 90% of them singletons. The source was peripheral blood, collected before any cancer treatment. The clonotype originates from a male donor aged 60 or over with stage III squamous cell lung carcinoma. V usage is TRBV5-1 and J usage is TRBJ2-7; D is unresolved. The CDR3 nucleotides read TGCGCCAGCAGCGTTGAGGAGTCCGAGCAGTACTTC. Translated, it gives CASSVEESEQYF.